What follows are 26 T cell receptor beta chains derived from one specimen sequenced in a study of shared clonotypes between healthy human individuals. Data came from immunoSEQ multiplex PCR; TCRdb stores just in-frame clones and leaves some out. The sample records around 2,000,000 clones, 85% to 95% being singletons. Naive CD8 cells comprised CD45RO-negative, CCR7-positively selected cells, excluding terminally differentiated effector memory CD45RA+ cells. Sequencing used naive CD8+ T cells from PBMCs. Source of these receptors: a man younger than 35 in good health. Some clones in this sample may be carry-over from other donors' samples.

The chain combines TRBV7-9 with TRBJ2-1, with 7 bases fitting TRBD2. Trimming took 5 bases from V and 4 from J; bases not matched to a gene: 14. In germline, CDR1 is SEHNR, CDR2 FQNEAQ (reference sequence). This CDR3 has 17 residues. CDR3 protein: CASSPWGGSPQYNEQFF. CDR3 in DNA: TGTGCCAGCAGCCCATGGGGGGGTTCGCCCCAGTACAATGAGCAGTTCTTC.

The chain carries TRBV7-9 and TRBJ2-6, with D maybe TRBD1 (6 bases). V lost 5 bases, J lost 1 base, and 15 bases lay in between. The V gene's germline CDR1 is SEHNR and CDR2 FQNEAQ (reference sequence). The CDR3 is made up of 17 amino acids. CDR3 amino acids: CASSHPGQNSGANVLTF. In nucleotides, the CDR3 is TGTGCCAGCAGCCATCCGGGACAAAATTCTGGGGCCAACGTCCTGACTTTC.

The chain recombines TRBV19 with TRBJ1-3; D gene unclear. Germline V gene sequence: CDR1 LNHDA, CDR2 SQIVND (reference sequence). The V gene lost 4 bases and the J gene lost 0 bases, with 19 bases spanning the gap. The CDR3 sequence is 18 residues long. The CDR3 spells CASSKEVRPPFSGNTIYF. The CDR3 nucleotides read TGTGCCAGTAGTAAGGAGGTTAGACCGCCGTTCTCTGGAAACACCATATATTTT.

The chain couples TRBV4-1 to TRBJ2-1; 12 positions match TRBD2. After removal of 8 bases from V and 4 bases from J, the junction contained 3 bases not matched to a gene. The CDR3 runs to 14 residues. Germline V gene lookup returns CDR1 MGHRA and CDR2 YSYEKL. CDR3 loop: CASRTSGGYNEQFF. CDR3 bases: TGCGCCAGCCGCACTAGCGGGGGGTACAATGAGCAGTTCTTC.

This clone has only one observation. Here the CDR3 reads CAWSPRGGNTEAFF. The CDR3 region has the DNA TGTGCCTGGAGCCCGCGGGGGGGGAACACTGAAGCTTTCTTT. The J gene is TRBJ1-1, the V gene TRBV30, with D maybe TRBD1 (5 bases). V was shortened by 3 bases and J by 1 base, with 12 bases between the two germline ends. CDR1 is GTSNPN, CDR2 SVGIG, per germline (reference sequence). The CDR3 loop spans 14 amino acids.

The genes are TRBV4-1 and TRBJ1-1; no firm D call. Trimming cost V 1 base and J 1 base, with 7 bases left between them. This CDR3 contains 14 residues. Germline V gene lookup returns CDR1 MGHRA and CDR2 YSYEKL. CDR3 nucleotide sequence: TGCGCCAGCAGCCAAGGGACGTGGAACACTGAAGCTTTCTTT. Encoded protein: CASSQGTWNTEAFF.

With respect to this clone: The same CDR3 is also encoded by other DNA sequences in this sample. The chain is built from TRBV9 and TRBJ1-1; 9 bases map to TRBD1. Germline values: CDR1 SGDLS, CDR2 YYNGEE. This CDR3 comprises 15 residues. The V gene end was trimmed by 0 bases and the J gene end by 1 base; junction bases not matched to a gene: 1. The CDR3 sequence is CASSVGGQGNTEAFF. In DNA, the CDR3 is TGTGCCAGCAGCGTAGGGGGACAGGGGAACACTGAAGCTTTCTTT.

This chain joins TRBV7-2 and TRBJ2-7; no clear D. The V gene's germline CDR1 is SGHTA and CDR2 FQGNSA. Trimming stripped 5 bases from V and 7 bases from J, with 18 bases between. The CDR3 is 14 amino acids. The CDR3 region is CASSLRMVGGEQYF. The CDR3 nucleotides read TGTGCCAGCAGCCTCCGAATGGTTGGTGGTGAGCAGTACTTC.

This rearrangement joins TRBV18 to TRBJ1-1; TRBD1 might be the D (6 bases). V lost 2 bases to trimming and J lost 4 bases, with 14 bases between them. This CDR3 is built from 15 residues. Germline V CDR1 and CDR2: KGHSH, LQKENI. CDR3 nucleotides: TGTGCCAGCTCACCAAGTAACGTGGGGGCCACTGAAGCTTTCTTT. Protein sequence: CASSPSNVGATEAFF.

This chain joins TRBV27 and TRBJ2-1; D gene ambiguous. The CDR3 has 13 amino acids. CDR1 is MNHEY and CDR2 is SMNVEV in the germline V gene (reference sequence). V was cut by 5 bases and J by 6 bases, with 11 bases left in between. Here the CDR3 reads CASSLSPINEQFF. The DNA for the CDR3 is TGTGCCAGCAGTCTCTCCCCCATCAATGAGCAGTTCTTC.

The CDR3 DNA reads as TGCGCCAGCAGCCGAAGCCGGGCTAGCGCCAGGGAGCAGTACTTC. Translation gives CASSRSRASAREQYF. The chain combines TRBV4-3 with TRBJ2-5; possible D gene TRBD2, 6 bases. The CDR3 is 15 amino acids. Germline assignment: CDR1 LGHNA and CDR2 YSLEER. V was pared by 4 bases and J by 11 bases, with 23 bases between.

The chain is built from TRBV7-9 and TRBJ1-4; D not resolved. The CDR3 length is 14 residues. Germline lookup yields CDR1 SEHNR and CDR2 FQNEAQ (reference sequence). V shed 10 bases and J shed 5 bases, with 17 bases lying between them. Here the CDR3 DNA reads TGTGCCACCAGAGGGAGAACACTAAATGAAAAACTGTTTTTT. Residues: CATRGRTLNEKLFF.

The genes are TRBV13 and TRBJ2-7; D unresolved. Germline V gene data show CDR1 as PRHDT and CDR2 as FYEKMQ (reference sequence). Trimming shortened V by 0 bases and J by 4 bases, and 10 bases separated the two germline ends. The CDR3 sequence is 14 residues long. The CDR3 DNA is TGTGCCAGCAGCTTAGGCGGGTCTGAATACGAGCAGTACTTC. Translation gives CASSLGGSEYEQYF.

The gene calls are TRBV19 and TRBJ2-1; 13 bases match TRBD2. The junction had 8 bases not matched to a gene; V was cut back by 3 bases and J by 9 bases. Germline V gives CDR1 LNHDA, CDR2 SQIVND (reference sequence). This CDR3 is 16 amino acids long. In nucleotides, the CDR3 is TGTGCCAGTAGTATTGGTGGACTAGCGGGAGTTTTTGAGCAGTTCTTC. Translating it yields CASSIGGLAGVFEQFF.

The rearrangement links TRBV9 to TRBJ2-2; D unresolved. CDR1 is SGDLS, CDR2 YYNGEE, per germline. Trimming pared 5 bases from V and 5 bases from J, leaving 13 bases between. CDR3 length: 14 residues. CDR3 protein: CASSPDGETGELFF. CDR3 in DNA: TGTGCCAGCAGTCCCGACGGCGAAACCGGGGAGCTGTTTTTT.

This clone was seen more than once but under ten times. The chain carries TRBV27 and TRBJ1-1; D ambiguous. Germline assignment: CDR1 MNHEY and CDR2 SMNVEV (reference sequence). The V and J ends lost 3 bases and 0 bases respectively, with 8 bases between them. The CDR3 is made up of 14 amino acids. CDR3 sequence reads: CASSFSAMNTEAFF. In nucleotides, the CDR3 is TGTGCCAGCAGTTTCTCAGCCATGAACACTGAAGCTTTCTTT.

Here the CDR3 DNA reads TGTGCCAGCGTAACGGGGCTCCTGAGTTACAATGAGCAGTTCTTC. This translates into CASVTGLLSYNEQFF. The V gene is TRBV7-2, the J gene TRBJ2-1, with D possibly called TRBD1 or TRBD2 (5 bases each). CDR3 length: 15 residues. Germline V gene sequence: CDR1 SGHTA, CDR2 FQGNSA. V was pared by 8 bases and J by 4 bases, with 18 bases between.

This clone appeared once. The rearrangement joins TRBV19 to TRBJ2-1, with 9 bases identical to TRBD2. Per germline, CDR1 LNHDA and CDR2 SQIVND (reference sequence). This CDR3 has 14 amino acids. The junction had 8 bases not matched to a gene; V was cut back by 8 bases and J by 6 bases. CDR3 residues: CASVLAGSLNEQFF. DNA for the CDR3: TGTGCCAGTGTTCTAGCGGGGTCGCTCAATGAGCAGTTCTTC.

The V call is TRBV7-8, the J call TRBJ2-1, with 7 bases aligning to TRBD1. Trimming took 5 bases from V and 3 from J; bases not matched to a gene: 10. Germline-derived CDR1 and CDR2 are SGHVS and FQNEAQ. This CDR3 has 16 amino acids. The DNA for the CDR3 is TGTGCCAGCAGCAACCAAGGGCAGGGGGTCTACAATGAGCAGTTCTTC. Its translation is CASSNQGQGVYNEQFF.

The J gene is TRBJ2-7, the V gene TRBV10-3; 9 nucleotides align to TRBD2. CDR3 length: 15 residues. The germline V gene encodes CDR1 ENHRY and CDR2 SYGVKD. The V segment lost 8 bases and the J segment 2 bases; nucleotides outside the gene matches: 10. CDR3 sequence: CAIGNQREAPYEQYF. Here the CDR3 DNA reads TGTGCCATCGGAAACCAGCGGGAGGCTCCCTACGAGCAGTACTTC.

The chain couples TRBV7-3 to TRBJ2-5; the D gene is possibly TRBD2 (6 bases). Germline loops: CDR1 SGHTA, CDR2 FQGTGA. The CDR3 has 15 residues. The V end lost 2 bases, the J end lost 1 base, and 11 bases lay between the germline ends. CDR3 amino acids: CASSLAGGFQETQYF. The CDR3 DNA follows: TGTGCCAGCAGCTTAGCCGGAGGGTTCCAAGAGACCCAGTACTTC.

This sequence joins TRBV6-1 and TRBJ2-3, with 8 nucleotides matching TRBD2. The CDR3 sequence is 12 residues long. Germline-derived CDR1 and CDR2 are MNHNS and SASEGT. V gave up 8 bases and J gave up 6 bases; unmatched junction bases: 4. The CDR3 protein is CASGTRPDTQYF. For the CDR3, the DNA is TGTGCCAGCGGGACTAGACCTGATACGCAGTATTTT.

V gene TRBV6-6 combines with J gene TRBJ1-5; no clear D gene. Germline CDR1 and CDR2: MNHNY and SVGAGI (reference sequence). This CDR3 is built from 13 residues. Trimming stripped 4 bases from V and 1 base from J, with 5 bases between. The CDR3 protein is CASSSNSNQPQHF. As DNA, the CDR3 is TGTGCCAGCAGTTCGAACAGCAATCAGCCCCAGCATTTT.

The genes are TRBV4-3 and TRBJ2-3, with D perhaps matching TRBD1 or TRBD2 (5 bases each). V shed 0 bases and J shed 3 bases, with 16 bases lying between them. Germline assignment: CDR1 LGHNA and CDR2 YSLEER. The CDR3 length is 17 residues. The CDR3 DNA follows: TGCGCCAGCAGCCAAGATCTGCCAGGGCGGGTGACAGATACGCAGTATTTT. Encoded protein: CASSQDLPGRVTDTQYF.

The rearrangement uses TRBV30 and TRBJ1-1; no firm D call. CDR3 length equals 12 residues. The V end was cut by 0 bases, the J end by 11 bases, with 13 bases between. Germline V gene sequence: CDR1 GTSNPN, CDR2 SVGIG (reference sequence). The CDR3 DNA follows: TGTGCCTGGAGTGTAGACAAATCGTCCGCTTTCTTT. It yields the protein CAWSVDKSSAFF.

The chain links TRBV10-1 to TRBJ2-2; TRBD1 matches at 7 bases. Germline V gene lookup returns CDR1 WNHNN and CDR2 SYGVQD (reference sequence). The CDR3 runs to 14 residues. V lost 10 bases, J lost 2 bases, and 7 bases stayed unmatched. The DNA of the CDR3 is TGCGCCACCAGGGGACAGATAAACACCGGGGAGCTGTTTTTT. It encodes CATRGQINTGELFF.